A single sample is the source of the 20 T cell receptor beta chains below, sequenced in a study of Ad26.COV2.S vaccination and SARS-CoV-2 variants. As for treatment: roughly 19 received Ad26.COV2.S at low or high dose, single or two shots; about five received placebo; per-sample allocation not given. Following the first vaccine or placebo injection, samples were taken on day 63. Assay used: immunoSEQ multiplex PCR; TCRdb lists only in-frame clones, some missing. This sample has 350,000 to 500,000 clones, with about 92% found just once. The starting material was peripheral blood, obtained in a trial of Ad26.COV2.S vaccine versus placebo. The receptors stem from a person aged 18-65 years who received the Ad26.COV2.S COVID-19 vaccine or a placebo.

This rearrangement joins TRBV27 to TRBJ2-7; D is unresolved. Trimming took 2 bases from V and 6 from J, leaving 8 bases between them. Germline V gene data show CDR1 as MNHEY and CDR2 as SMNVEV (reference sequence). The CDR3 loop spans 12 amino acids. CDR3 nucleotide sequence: TGTGCCAGCAGTTTAGGGTCGGGCGAGCAGTACTTC. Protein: CASSLGSGEQYF.

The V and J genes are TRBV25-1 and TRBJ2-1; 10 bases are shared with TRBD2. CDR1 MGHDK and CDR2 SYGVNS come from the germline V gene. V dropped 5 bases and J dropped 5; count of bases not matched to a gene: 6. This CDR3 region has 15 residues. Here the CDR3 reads CASSPRTSGNNEQFF. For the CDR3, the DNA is TGTGCCAGCAGTCCGAGGACTAGCGGAAACAATGAGCAGTTCTTC.

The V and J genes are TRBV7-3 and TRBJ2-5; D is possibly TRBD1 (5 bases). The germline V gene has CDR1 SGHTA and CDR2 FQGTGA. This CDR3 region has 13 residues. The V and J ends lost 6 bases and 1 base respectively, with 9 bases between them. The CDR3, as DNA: TGTGCCAGCAGTATGACAGTCCAAGAGACCCAGTACTTC. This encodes CASSMTVQETQYF.

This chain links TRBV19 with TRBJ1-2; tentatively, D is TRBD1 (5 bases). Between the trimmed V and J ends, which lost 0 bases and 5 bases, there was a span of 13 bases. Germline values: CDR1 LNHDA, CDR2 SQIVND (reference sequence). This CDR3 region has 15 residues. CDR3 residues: CASSIDLSEGYGYTF. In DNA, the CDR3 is TGTGCCAGTAGTATAGATCTCTCGGAGGGGTATGGCTACACCTTC. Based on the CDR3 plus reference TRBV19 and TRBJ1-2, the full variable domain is DGGITQSPKYLFRKEGQNVTLSCEQNLNHDAMYWYRQDPGQGLRLIYYSQIVNDFQKGDIAEGYSVSREKKESFPLTVTSAQKNPTAFYLCASSIDLSEGYGYTFGSGTRLTVV.

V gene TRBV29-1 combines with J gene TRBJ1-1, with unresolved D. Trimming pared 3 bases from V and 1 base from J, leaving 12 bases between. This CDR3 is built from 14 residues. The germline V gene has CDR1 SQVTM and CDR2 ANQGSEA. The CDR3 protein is CSVEFSGKNTEAFF. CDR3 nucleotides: TGCAGCGTTGAGTTTTCTGGCAAGAACACTGAAGCTTTCTTT.

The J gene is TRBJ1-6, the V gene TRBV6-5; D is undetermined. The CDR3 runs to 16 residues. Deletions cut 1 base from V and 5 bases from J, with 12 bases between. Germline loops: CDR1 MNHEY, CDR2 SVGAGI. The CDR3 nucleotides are TGTGCCAGCAGTTACTTTCCGGCCAACGATAATTCACCCCTCCACTTT. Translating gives CASSYFPANDNSPLHF.

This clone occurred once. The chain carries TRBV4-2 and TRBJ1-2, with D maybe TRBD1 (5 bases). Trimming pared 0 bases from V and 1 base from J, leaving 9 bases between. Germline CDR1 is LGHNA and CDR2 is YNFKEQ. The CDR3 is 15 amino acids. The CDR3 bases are TGTGCCAGCAGCCAAGATATGACAGTTAACTATGGCTACACCTTC. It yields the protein CASSQDMTVNYGYTF.

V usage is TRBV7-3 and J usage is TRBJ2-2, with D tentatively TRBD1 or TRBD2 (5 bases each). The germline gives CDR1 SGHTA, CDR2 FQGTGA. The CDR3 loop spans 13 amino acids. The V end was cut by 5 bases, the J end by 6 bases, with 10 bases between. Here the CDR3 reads CASSMSGPGELFF. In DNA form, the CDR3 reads TGTGCCAGCAGCATGTCGGGGCCCGGGGAGCTGTTTTTT.

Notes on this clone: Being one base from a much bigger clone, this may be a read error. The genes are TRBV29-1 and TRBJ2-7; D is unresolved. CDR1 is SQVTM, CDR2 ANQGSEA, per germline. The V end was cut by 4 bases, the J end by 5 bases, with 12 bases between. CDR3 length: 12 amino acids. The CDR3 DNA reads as TGCAGCGTTGGTCGGAAGATTAACGAGCAGTACTTC. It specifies CSVGRKINEQYF.

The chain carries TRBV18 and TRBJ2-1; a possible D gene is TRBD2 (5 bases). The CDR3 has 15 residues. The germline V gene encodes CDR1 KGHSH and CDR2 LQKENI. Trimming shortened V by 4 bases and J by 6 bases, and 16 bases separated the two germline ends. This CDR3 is CASSHTASWGNEQFF. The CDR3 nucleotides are TGTGCCAGCTCACACACGGCTAGCTGGGGCAATGAGCAGTTCTTC. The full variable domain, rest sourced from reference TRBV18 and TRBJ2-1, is NAGVMQNPRHLVRRRGQEARLRCSPMKGHSHVYWYRQLPEEGLKFMVYLQKENIIDESGMPKERFSAEFPKEGPSILRIQQVVRGDSAAYFCASSHTASWGNEQFFGPGTRLTVL.

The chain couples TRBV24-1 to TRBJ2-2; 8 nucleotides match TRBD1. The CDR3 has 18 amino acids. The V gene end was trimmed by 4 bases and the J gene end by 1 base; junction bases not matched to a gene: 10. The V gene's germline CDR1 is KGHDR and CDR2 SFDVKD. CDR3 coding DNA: TGTGCCACCAGTGAACACCCATTGACAGGGGAGAACACCGGGGAGCTGTTTTTT. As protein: CATSEHPLTGENTGELFF.

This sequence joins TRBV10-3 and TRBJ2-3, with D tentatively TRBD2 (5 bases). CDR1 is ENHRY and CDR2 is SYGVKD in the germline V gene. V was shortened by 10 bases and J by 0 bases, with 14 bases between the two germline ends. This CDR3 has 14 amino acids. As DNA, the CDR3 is TGTGCCACATGGCCTAGCAGGAGCACAGATACGCAGTATTTT. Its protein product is CATWPSRSTDTQYF.

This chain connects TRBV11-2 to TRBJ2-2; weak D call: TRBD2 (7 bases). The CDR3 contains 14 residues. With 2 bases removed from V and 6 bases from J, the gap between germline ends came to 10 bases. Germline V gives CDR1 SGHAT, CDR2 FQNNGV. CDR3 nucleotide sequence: TGTGCCAGCAGCTTAAGAGGGGGGGCCGGGGAGCTGTTTTTT. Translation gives CASSLRGGAGELFF.

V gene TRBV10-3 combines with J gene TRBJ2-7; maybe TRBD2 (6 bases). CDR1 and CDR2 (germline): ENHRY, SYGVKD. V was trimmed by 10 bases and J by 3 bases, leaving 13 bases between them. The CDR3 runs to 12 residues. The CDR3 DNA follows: TGTGCCACGGGACTCGATAACTACGAGCAGTACTTC. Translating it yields CATGLDNYEQYF.

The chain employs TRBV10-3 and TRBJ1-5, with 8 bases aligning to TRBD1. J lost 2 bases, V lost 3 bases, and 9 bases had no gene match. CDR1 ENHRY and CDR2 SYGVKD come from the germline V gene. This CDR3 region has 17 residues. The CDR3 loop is CAISDRQGLRGNQPQHF. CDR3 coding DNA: TGTGCCATCAGTGATCGACAGGGGCTTCGGGGCAATCAGCCCCAGCATTTT.

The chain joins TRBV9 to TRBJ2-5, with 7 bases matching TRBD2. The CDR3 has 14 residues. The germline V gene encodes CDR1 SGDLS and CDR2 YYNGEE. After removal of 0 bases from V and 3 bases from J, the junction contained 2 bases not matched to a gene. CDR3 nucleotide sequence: TGTGCCAGCAGCGTAGCGGGAGGAAAAGAGACCCAGTACTTC. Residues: CASSVAGGKETQYF. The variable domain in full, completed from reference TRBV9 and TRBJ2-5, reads DSGVTQTPKHLITATGQRVTLRCSPRSGDLSVYWYQQSLDQGLQFLIQYYNGEERAKGNILERFSAQQFPDLHSELNLSSLELGDSALYFCASSVAGGKETQYFGPGTRLLVL.

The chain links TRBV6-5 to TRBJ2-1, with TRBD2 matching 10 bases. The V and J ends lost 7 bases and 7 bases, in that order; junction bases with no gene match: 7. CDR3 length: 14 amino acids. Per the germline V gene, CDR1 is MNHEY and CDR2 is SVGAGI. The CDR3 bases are TGTGCCAGCACTAGGACTAGCGGAACAAATGAGCAGTTCTTC. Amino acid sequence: CASTRTSGTNEQFF.

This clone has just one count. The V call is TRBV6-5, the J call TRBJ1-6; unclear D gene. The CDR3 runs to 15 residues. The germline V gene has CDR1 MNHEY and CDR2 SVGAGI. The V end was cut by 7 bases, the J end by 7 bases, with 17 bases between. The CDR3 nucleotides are TGTGCCAGCACCCCGATGGACGGAACAAATTCACCCCTCCACTTT. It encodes CASTPMDGTNSPLHF.

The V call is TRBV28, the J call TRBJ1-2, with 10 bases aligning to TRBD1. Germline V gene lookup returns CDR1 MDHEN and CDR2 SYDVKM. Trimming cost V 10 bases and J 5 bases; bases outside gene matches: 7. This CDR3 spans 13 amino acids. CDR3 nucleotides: TGTGCCATCAAGGGACAGGGGCTTTATGGCTACACCTTC. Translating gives CAIKGQGLYGYTF.

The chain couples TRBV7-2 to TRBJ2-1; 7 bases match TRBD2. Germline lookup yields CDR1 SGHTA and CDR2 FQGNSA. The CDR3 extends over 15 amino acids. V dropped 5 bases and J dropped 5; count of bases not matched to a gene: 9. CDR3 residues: CASSPVGTTNNEQFF. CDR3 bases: TGTGCCAGCAGCCCAGTCGGGACTACCAACAATGAGCAGTTCTTC.